This T cell receptor (beta chain) was observed in a study of T cells of healthy individuals. This clonotype was counted between two and nine times. TCRdb re-derived calls from the 5' RACE reads in MiXCR, one entry per CDR3 protein. This sample has about 53,000 distinct CDR3 sequences, with about 15% found just once. This CDR3 is built from 16 residues. CDR1 and CDR2 from the germline V gene are SGHTA and FQGNSA. The J segment lost 4 bases and the V segment lost 5 bases, leaving 10 bases of the junction unmatched. The chain links TRBV7-2 to TRBJ2-3; 9 bases align to TRBD2. The sequence came from a human donor in good health. The CDR3 bases are TGTGCCAGCAGCCAGCGCGGGGGGGGCGGGTCAGATACGCAGTATTTT. Translating gives CASSQRGGGGSDTQYF.